This entry lists 16 T cell receptor beta chains sequenced from one sample in a study of shared clonotypes between healthy human individuals. Sequenced by immunoSEQ multiplex PCR; TCRdb stores in-frame clones only, minus some. The profile covers approximately 1.1 million clones, with about four fifths appearing a single time and under 0.65% taken by the ten largest. The specimen sequenced was memory CD4+ T cells from PBMCs. Subset of the sample: CD45RA-negative fraction. The source of these receptors is a man younger than 30 in good health. Some clones in this sample may be carry-over from other donors' samples.

A few counts support this clone. This chain connects TRBV6-1 to TRBJ2-5; no firm D call. The CDR3 contains 13 residues. Germline CDR1 and CDR2: MNHNS and SASEGT. The V and J ends lost 0 bases and 9 bases respectively, with 11 bases between them. CDR3 bases: TGTGCCAGCAGTGAAGCGGACGCTGGGCCCCAGTACTTC. Protein product: CASSEADAGPQYF.

The chain recombines TRBV15 with TRBJ1-1; tentative D call: TRBD1 (5 bases). The CDR3 sequence is 17 residues long. Per the germline V gene, CDR1 is LNHNV and CDR2 is YYDKDF (reference sequence). V was cut by 5 bases and J by 1 base, with 20 bases left in between. CDR3 sequence: CATSRTFGGQGNTEAFF. CDR3 DNA: TGTGCCACCAGCCGTACCTTTGGGGGTCAGGGGAACACTGAAGCTTTCTTT.

The chain is built from TRBV4-3 and TRBJ2-5, with TRBD2 as a possible D gene (5 bases). CDR1 and CDR2 (germline): LGHNA, YSLEER. The CDR3 length is 16 residues. V was trimmed by 1 base and J by 0 bases, leaving 12 bases between them. CDR3 nucleotide sequence: TGCGCCAGCAGCCAAGGACCGGGAACCAACCAAGAGACCCAGTACTTC. As protein: CASSQGPGTNQETQYF.

The V and J genes are TRBV5-1 and TRBJ1-1; the D gene is possibly TRBD1 (6 bases). V was shortened by 5 bases and J by 0 bases, with 14 bases between the two germline ends. CDR1 is SGHRS and CDR2 is YFSETQ in the germline V gene. The CDR3 consists of 15 residues. CDR3 region: CASRGQGTVNTEAFF. CDR3 in DNA: TGCGCCAGCAGGGGCCAGGGGACGGTGAACACTGAAGCTTTCTTT.

CDR3 nucleotide sequence: TGTGCCAGCAGAGACTTCCAGGGGAAGGAGCGGTCCTACGAGCAGTACTTC. As protein: CASRDFQGKERSYEQYF. The chain combines TRBV2 with TRBJ2-5; D perhaps matches TRBD1 (6 bases). The J call is doubtful: the DNA matches TRBJ2-7 better. The germline V gene has CDR1 SNHLY and CDR2 FYNNEI. The CDR3 is 17 amino acids.

The chain carries TRBV5-1 and TRBJ1-5, with no clear D. From germline, CDR1 is SGHRS and CDR2 YFSETQ. The CDR3 has 13 amino acids. V lost 0 bases and J 6 bases, leaving 7 bases between the germline ends. CDR3 loop: CASSLDIFQPQHF. The CDR3 nucleotides read TGCGCCAGCAGCTTGGACATTTTTCAGCCCCAGCATTTT.

This chain's CDR3 is CASSQQGEGETQYF. DNA for the CDR3: TGCGCCAGCAGCCAACAGGGGGAGGGGGAGACCCAGTACTTC. The rearrangement joins TRBV4-3 to TRBJ2-5; D may match TRBD1 or TRBD2 (7 bases each). Trimming took off 2 bases at V and 5 bases at J, with 12 bases between the two ends. The CDR3 spans 14 residues. Looked up from germline, CDR1 is LGHNA and CDR2 is YSLEER.

This clone was seen a few times. V is TRBV28 and J is TRBJ2-1; D is possibly TRBD1 or TRBD2 (5 bases each). This CDR3 contains 15 residues. Looked up from germline, CDR1 is MDHEN and CDR2 is SYDVKM. V was cut by 1 base and J by 4 bases, with 11 bases left in between. The CDR3 protein is CASSLYTGPYNEQFF. The CDR3 DNA follows: TGTGCCAGCAGTTTATATACGGGGCCATACAATGAGCAGTTCTTC.

The chain combines TRBV28 with TRBJ2-5, with no clear D. Trimming cost V 3 bases and J 2 bases, with 13 bases left between them. CDR1 and CDR2 from the germline V gene are MDHEN and SYDVKM. The CDR3 runs 15 residues. This chain's CDR3 is CASSFMFGSQETQYF. Written as DNA, the CDR3 is TGTGCCAGCAGTTTTATGTTCGGGTCACAAGAGACCCAGTACTTC.

The chain combines TRBV30 with TRBJ2-6; TRBD2 might be the D (5 bases). Germline CDR1 GTSNPN, CDR2 SVGIG (reference sequence). The CDR3 covers 16 residues. The V and J ends lost 2 bases and 0 bases respectively, with 11 bases between them. This CDR3 reads CAWSPNSASGANVLTF. The CDR3 nucleotides are TGTGCCTGGAGTCCCAATAGCGCCTCTGGGGCCAACGTCCTGACTTTC.

The chain is built from TRBV19 and TRBJ2-5; 9 nucleotides match TRBD2. The ends lost 3 bases at V and 5 bases at J; junction bases unmatched: 7. Germline values: CDR1 LNHDA, CDR2 SQIVND (reference sequence). CDR3 length equals 15 residues. The CDR3 bases are TGTGCCAGTAGTATGGGGGGTGCGGGAGGGGAGACCCAGTACTTC. It encodes CASSMGGAGGETQYF.

J is TRBJ2-1 and V is TRBV6-1, with D uncertain. V shed 2 bases and J shed 4 bases, with 18 bases lying between them. Germline-derived CDR1 and CDR2 are MNHNS and SASEGT. The CDR3 is 17 residues long. CDR3 sequence: CASSEYLEGLPYNEQFF. CDR3 in DNA: TGTGCCAGCAGTGAATATCTTGAAGGCTTGCCGTACAATGAGCAGTTCTTC.

Details on this clone: Given a much more abundant clone one base away, this may be a read error. The sample contains more than one DNA sequence encoding this CDR3. J is TRBJ1-2 and V is TRBV27; tentative D call: TRBD1 (6 bases). The CDR3 spans 14 residues. CDR1 and CDR2 from the germline V gene are MNHEY and SMNVEV (reference sequence). CDR3 nucleotide sequence: TGTGCCAGCACCAAGAGGACAGAGTACTATGGCTATACCTTC. This sequence encodes CASTKRTEYYGYTF.

The chain carries TRBV30 and TRBJ1-2; possible D gene TRBD1, 6 bases. This CDR3 has 14 amino acids. Germline-derived CDR1 and CDR2 are GTSNPN and SVGIG (reference sequence). The V and J ends lost 5 bases and 0 bases respectively, with 13 bases between them. The CDR3 DNA reads as TGTGCCTGGGATAAACAGGGAACTAACTATGGCTACACCTTC. Translated, it gives CAWDKQGTNYGYTF.

V usage is TRBV6-6 and J usage is TRBJ1-1; D is uncertain. This CDR3 spans 13 amino acids. V was trimmed by 7 bases and J by 3 bases, leaving 12 bases between them. CDR1 and CDR2 (germline): MNHNY, SVGAGI (reference sequence). CDR3 protein: CASTGGSYTEAFF. The CDR3 DNA is TGTGCCAGCACCGGAGGATCTTACACTGAAGCTTTCTTT.

Worth noting for this clone: The same CDR3 can be traced to other DNA sequences in this sample. V usage is TRBV7-2 and J usage is TRBJ1-1; D is undetermined. Trimming left V 1 base short and J 1 base short, with 4 bases between. CDR1 SGHTA and CDR2 FQGNSA come from the germline V gene. The CDR3 covers 13 residues. The CDR3 protein is CASSLDSNTEAFF. The CDR3 DNA reads TGTGCCAGCAGCTTAGACTCGAACACTGAAGCTTTCTTT.